Listed here is a single TCR beta chain. Its matching antigen is unknown. Sequencing targeted expressed TCRB transcripts, as all isolated RNA had been reverse transcribed. TCRdb's table, derived via immunoSEQ multiplex PCR, lists solely in-frame clones and lacks some. The profile shows 250,000 to 300,000 clones, around 25% of them singletons. The CDR3 is 14 residues long. Germline V gives CDR1 SQVTM, CDR2 ANQGSEA. V shed 5 bases and J 3 bases; nucleotides not matched to a gene: 4. The source of the sample is a study of beta chain features in type 1 diabetes. General study results and limits: There was a moderate but significant shortening of TCRB CDR3s in all four CD4+ subsets of Type 1 diabetes patients.

The source of this sequence is a woman aged 25-40 years with type 1 diabetes. Specimen: naive CD4+ T cells from blood. The chain is built from TRBV29-1 and TRBJ2-2; 9 bases map to TRBD1. The CDR3 nucleotides are TGCAGCGTTCGGACAGGGGCGGACACCGGGGAGCTGTTTTTT. Translation: CSVRTGADTGELFF.